A selection of T cell receptor beta chains follows, all from one sample in a study of T cell responses to AZD1222 COVID-19 vaccine. Profiled with immunoSEQ multiplex PCR; TCRdb holds only in-frame clones, not every one. Of approximately 100,000 clones in the sample, more than 85% are singletons; the top ten hold 4.5% to 5%. This specimen consisted of peripheral blood, obtained on day 0 of AZD1222 vaccination. These receptor sequences come from an adult in good health. Each CDR3 is given with its conserved first and last residue. D genes are given only for firm matches. Only part of the rows carry a size: once, few, many, or a class if the clone is expanded.

NA | TRBD1 | 15 | TRBJ1-1 | TRBV12-5 | TGTGCTAGTGGTCACGACAGGGGAATGAACACTGAAGCTTTCTTT | CASGHDRGMNTEAFF
NA | NA | 15 | TRBJ2-3 | TRBV12-5 | TGTGCTAGTGGCCGAGGGACCTTTAGCACAGATACGCAGTATTTT | CASGRGTFSTDTQYF
once | TRBD1 | 14 | TRBJ1-5 | TRBV24-1 | TGTGCCACCAGTGTGGGACAGGGGAATCAGCCCCAGCATTTT | CATSVGQGNQPQHF
NA | NA | 14 | TRBJ1-1 | TRBV7-2 | TGTGCCAGCAGCCCCTGGGGGCTGAACACTGAAGCTTTCTTT | CASSPWGLNTEAFF
NA | NA | 17 | TRBJ2-1 | TRBV11-3 | TGTGCCAGCAGCCTCGCCGGGGACGCATTTGGCTACAATGAGCAGTTCTTC | CASSLAGDAFGYNEQFF
NA | NA | 14 | TRBJ2-7 | TRBV7-2 | TGTGCCAGCAGCTTAGGACGGCTTACATACGAGCAGTACTTC | CASSLGRLTYEQYF
NA | NA | 14 | TRBJ1-2 | TRBV9 | TGTGCCAGCAGCCAACTGGGGACGGATGATGGCTACACCTTC | CASSQLGTDDGYTF
NA | NA | 13 | TRBJ1-6 | TRBV9 | TGTGCCAGCAGCGGGACACTAAATTCACCCCTCCACTTT | CASSGTLNSPLHF
NA | NA | 16 | TRBJ1-3 | TRBV4-1 | TGCGCCAGCAGCCGAGTGAGCCAATTCTCTGGAAACACCATATATTTT | CASSRVSQFSGNTIYF
once | NA | 12 | TRBJ1-2 | TRBV28 | TGTGCCAGCAATCCCAGATCGGGTGGCTACACCTTC | CASNPRSGGYTF
NA | TRBD1 | 13 | TRBJ2-7 | TRBV5-1 | TGCGCCAGCAGCTGGGGGACAGGGTACGAGCAGTACTTC | CASSWGTGYEQYF